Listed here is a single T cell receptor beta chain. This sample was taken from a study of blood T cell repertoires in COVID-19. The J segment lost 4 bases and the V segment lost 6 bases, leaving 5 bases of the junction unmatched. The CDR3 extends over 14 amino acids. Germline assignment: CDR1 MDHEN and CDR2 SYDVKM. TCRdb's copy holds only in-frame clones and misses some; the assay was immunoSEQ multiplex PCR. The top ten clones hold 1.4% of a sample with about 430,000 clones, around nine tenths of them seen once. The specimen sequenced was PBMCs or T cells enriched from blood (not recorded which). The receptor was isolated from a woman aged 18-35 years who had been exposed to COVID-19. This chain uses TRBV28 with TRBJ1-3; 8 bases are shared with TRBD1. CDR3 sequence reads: CASSPGTGGNTIYF. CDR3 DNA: TGTGCCAGCAGCCCTGGGACAGGCGGAAACACCATATATTTT.